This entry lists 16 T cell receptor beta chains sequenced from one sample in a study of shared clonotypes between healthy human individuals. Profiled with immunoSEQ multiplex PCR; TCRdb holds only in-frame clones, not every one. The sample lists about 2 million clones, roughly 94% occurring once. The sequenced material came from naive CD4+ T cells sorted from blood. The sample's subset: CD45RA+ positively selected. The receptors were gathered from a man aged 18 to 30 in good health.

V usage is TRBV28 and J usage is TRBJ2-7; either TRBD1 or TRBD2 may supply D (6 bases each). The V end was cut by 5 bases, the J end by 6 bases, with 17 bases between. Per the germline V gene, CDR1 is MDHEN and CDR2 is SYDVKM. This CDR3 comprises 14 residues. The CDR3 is CASSPPRGRGEQYF. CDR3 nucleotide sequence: TGTGCCAGCAGTCCCCCCCGGGGGCGAGGCGAGCAGTACTTC.

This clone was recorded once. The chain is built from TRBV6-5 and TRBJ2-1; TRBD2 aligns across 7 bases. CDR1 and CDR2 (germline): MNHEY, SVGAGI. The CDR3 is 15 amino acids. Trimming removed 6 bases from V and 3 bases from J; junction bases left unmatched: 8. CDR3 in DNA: TGTGCCAGCAGCCCTAGCGGCCTCTTCTACAATGAGCAGTTCTTC. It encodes CASSPSGLFYNEQFF.

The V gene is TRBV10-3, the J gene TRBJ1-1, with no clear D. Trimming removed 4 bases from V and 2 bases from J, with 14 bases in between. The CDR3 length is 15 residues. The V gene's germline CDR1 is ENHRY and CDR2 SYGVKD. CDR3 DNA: TGTGCCATCAGTGCCAACAGCCTCGCTAACACTGAAGCTTTCTTT. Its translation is CAISANSLANTEAFF.

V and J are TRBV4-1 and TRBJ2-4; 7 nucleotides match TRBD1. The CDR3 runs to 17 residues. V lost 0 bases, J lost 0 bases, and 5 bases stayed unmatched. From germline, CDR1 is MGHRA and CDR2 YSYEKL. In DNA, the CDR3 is TGCGCCAGCAGCCAAGATTCAGGGGGAGTAGCCAAAAACATTCAGTACTTC. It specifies CASSQDSGGVAKNIQYF.

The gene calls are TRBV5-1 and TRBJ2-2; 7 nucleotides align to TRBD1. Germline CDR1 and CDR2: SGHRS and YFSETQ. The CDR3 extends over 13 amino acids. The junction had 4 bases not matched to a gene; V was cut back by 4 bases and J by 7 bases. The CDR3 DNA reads TGCGCCAGCAGCGACCAGGGGGACGGGGAGCTGTTTTTT. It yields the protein CASSDQGDGELFF.

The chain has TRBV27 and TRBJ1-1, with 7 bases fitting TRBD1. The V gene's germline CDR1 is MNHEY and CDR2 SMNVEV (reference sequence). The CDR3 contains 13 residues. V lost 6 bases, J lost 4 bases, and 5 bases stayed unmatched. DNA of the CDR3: TGTGCCAGCAGCCGTCCAGGGGGCACTGAAGCTTTCTTT. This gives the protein CASSRPGGTEAFF.

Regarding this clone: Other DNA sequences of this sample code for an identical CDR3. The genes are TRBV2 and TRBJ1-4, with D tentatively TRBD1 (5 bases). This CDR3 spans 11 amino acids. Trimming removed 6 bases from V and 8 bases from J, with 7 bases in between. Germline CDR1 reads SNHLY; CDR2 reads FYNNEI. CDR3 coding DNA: TGTGCCAGCAGGAAGGGGGAAAAACTGTTTTTT. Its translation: CASRKGEKLFF.

CDR3 residues: CATSTSPDGANVLTF. In DNA form, the CDR3 reads TGTGCCACCAGCACCTCGCCGGACGGGGCCAACGTCCTGACTTTC. This chain uses TRBV15 with TRBJ2-6; D uncertain. V lost 4 bases, J lost 4 bases, and 11 bases lay in between. The CDR3 runs 15 residues. Per the germline V gene, CDR1 is LNHNV and CDR2 is YYDKDF (reference sequence).

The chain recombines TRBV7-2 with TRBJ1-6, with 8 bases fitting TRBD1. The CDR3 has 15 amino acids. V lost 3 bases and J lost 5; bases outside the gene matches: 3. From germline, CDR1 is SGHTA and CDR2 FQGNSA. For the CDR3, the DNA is TGTGCCAGCAGCTTCGACAGGGGAGATAATTCACCCCTCCACTTT. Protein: CASSFDRGDNSPLHF. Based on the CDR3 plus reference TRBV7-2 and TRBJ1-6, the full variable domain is GAGVSQSPSNKVTEKGKDVELRCDPISGHTALYWYRQSLGQGLEFLIYFQGNSAPDKSGLPSDRFSAERTGGSVSTLTIQRTQQEDSAVYLCASSFDRGDNSPLHFGNGTRLTVT.

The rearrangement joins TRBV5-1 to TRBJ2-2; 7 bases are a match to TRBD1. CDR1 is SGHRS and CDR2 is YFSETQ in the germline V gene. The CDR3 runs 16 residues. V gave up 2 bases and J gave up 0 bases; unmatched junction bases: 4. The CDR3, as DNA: TGCGCCAGCAGCTTCGCACAGGGGTCGAACACCGGGGAGCTGTTTTTT. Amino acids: CASSFAQGSNTGELFF.

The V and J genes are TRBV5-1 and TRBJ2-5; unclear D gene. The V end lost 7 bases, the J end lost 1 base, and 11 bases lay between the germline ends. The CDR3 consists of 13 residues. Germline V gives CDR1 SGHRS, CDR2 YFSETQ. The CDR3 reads CASGQSAQETQYF. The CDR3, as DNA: TGCGCCAGCGGGCAGTCCGCCCAAGAGACCCAGTACTTC.

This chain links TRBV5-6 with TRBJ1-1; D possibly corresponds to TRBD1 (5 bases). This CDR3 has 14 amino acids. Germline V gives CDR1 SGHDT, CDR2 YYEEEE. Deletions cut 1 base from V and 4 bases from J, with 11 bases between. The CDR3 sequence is CASSLMGGSTEAFF. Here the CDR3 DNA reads TGTGCCAGCAGCTTGATGGGGGGGAGCACTGAAGCTTTCTTT.

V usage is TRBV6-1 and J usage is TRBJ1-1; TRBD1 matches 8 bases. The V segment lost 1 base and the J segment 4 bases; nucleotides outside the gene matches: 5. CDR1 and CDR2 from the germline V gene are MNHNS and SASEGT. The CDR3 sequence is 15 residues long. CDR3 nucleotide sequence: TGTGCCAGCAGTGAAGTGGACAGGGTAGGCACTGAAGCTTTCTTT. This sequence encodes CASSEVDRVGTEAFF.

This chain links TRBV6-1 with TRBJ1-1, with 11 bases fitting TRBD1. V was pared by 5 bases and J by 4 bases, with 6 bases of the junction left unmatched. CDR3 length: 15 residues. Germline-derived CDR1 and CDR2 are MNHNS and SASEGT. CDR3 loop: CASSPDRGPGTEAFF. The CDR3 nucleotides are TGTGCCAGCAGTCCGGACAGGGGGCCTGGCACTGAAGCTTTCTTT.

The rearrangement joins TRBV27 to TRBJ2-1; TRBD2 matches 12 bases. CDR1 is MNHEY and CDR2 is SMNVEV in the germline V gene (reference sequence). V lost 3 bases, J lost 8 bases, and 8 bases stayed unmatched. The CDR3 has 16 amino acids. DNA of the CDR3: TGTGCCAGCAGTTTTCCGCGACTAGCGGGAGTCCATGAGCAGTTCTTC. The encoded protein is CASSFPRLAGVHEQFF.

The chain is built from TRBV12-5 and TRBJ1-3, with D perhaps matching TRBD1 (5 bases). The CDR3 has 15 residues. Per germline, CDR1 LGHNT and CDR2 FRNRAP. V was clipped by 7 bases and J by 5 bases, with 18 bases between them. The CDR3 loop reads CASAGSDPGRNTIYF. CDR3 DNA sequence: TGTGCTAGTGCAGGGTCGGATCCGGGGAGAAACACCATATATTTT. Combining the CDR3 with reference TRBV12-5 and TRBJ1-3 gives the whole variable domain DARVTQTPRHKVTEMGQEVTMRCQPILGHNTVFWYRQTMMQGLELLAYFRNRAPLDDSGMPKDRFSAEMPDATLATLKIQPSEPRDSAVYFCASAGSDPGRNTIYFGEGSWLTVV.